The rows below give T cell receptor beta chains drawn from one sample of a study of blood T cell repertoires in COVID-19. Data came from immunoSEQ multiplex PCR; TCRdb stores just in-frame clones and leaves some out. The sample lists some 200,000 clones, about 86% occurring once. The sample comprised peripheral blood. The source is a man aged 30 to 39 with active or convalescent COVID-19. Each CDR3 is given with its conserved first and last residue. D genes are given only for firm matches. The listing skips clone size in some rows; elsewhere it reads once, few, many or a size class.

clone size	V gene	J gene	D gene	CDR3 protein	CDR3 DNA
NA	TRBV5-4	TRBJ1-2	NA	CASSTAGRIDLGGYTF	TGTGCCAGCAGCACTGCGGGGAGGATCGACCTGGGGGGCTACACCTTC
NA	TRBV5-1	TRBJ1-1	NA	CASSSHRVVQTEAFF	TGCGCCAGCAGCTCCCACAGGGTGGTTCAGACTGAAGCTTTCTTT
NA	TRBV5-1	TRBJ1-2	TRBD1	CASSGTGTGSGYTF	TGCGCCAGCAGCGGGACCGGGACAGGGTCTGGCTACACCTTC
few	TRBV12-3/TRBV12-4	TRBJ1-2	NA	CASHPQGARGYTF	TGTGCCAGCCACCCCCAGGGTGCTAGAGGCTACACCTTC
NA	TRBV9	TRBJ2-5	NA	CASSVGASQETQYF	TGTGCCAGCAGCGTAGGAGCAAGTCAAGAGACCCAGTACTTC
NA	TRBV3-1/TRBV3-2	TRBJ2-3	TRBD2	CASSSQLAGLTDTQYF	TGTGCCAGCAGCTCCCAACTAGCGGGGTTAACAGATACGCAGTATTTT
NA	TRBV29-1	TRBJ2-1	TRBD2	CSVEEELAGTLSSYNEQFF	TGCAGCGTTGAAGAGGAGCTAGCGGGTACGCTGAGCTCCTACAATGAGCAGTTCTTC
NA	TRBV10-1	TRBJ2-3	TRBD2	CASSETSGVADTQYF	TGCGCCAGCAGTGAGACTAGCGGGGTTGCAGATACGCAGTATTTT
NA	TRBV19	TRBJ2-7	TRBD1	CASSISGTGSYEQYF	TGTGCCAGTAGTATCTCTGGGACAGGGAGCTACGAGCAGTACTTC
NA	TRBV5-5	TRBJ1-5	TRBD1	CASSWTGGPFSNQPQHF	TGTGCCAGCAGCTGGACAGGGGGACCCTTTAGCAATCAGCCCCAGCATTTT
NA	TRBV7-9	TRBJ2-1	NA	CASSLGALLSYNEQFF	TGTGCCAGCAGCTTAGGCGCACTCCTCTCCTACAATGAGCAGTTCTTC
once	TRBV10-3	TRBJ2-2	NA	CAISESPVTGELFF	TGTGCCATCAGTGAGTCGCCGGTCACCGGGGAGCTGTTTTTT
NA	TRBV28	TRBJ1-6	NA	CATHGVPQNSPLHF	TGTGCCACCCACGGGGTCCCCCAAAATTCACCCCTCCACTTT
NA	TRBV27	TRBJ1-1	NA	CASSLEGNEAFF	TGTGCCAGCAGTTTGGAGGGTAATGAAGCTTTCTTT
NA	TRBV27	TRBJ2-1	TRBD2	CASSSPGTSVFNEQFF	TGTGCCAGCAGTTCCCCCGGGACTAGCGTTTTCAATGAGCAGTTCTTC
NA	TRBV28	TRBJ1-4	NA	CASSLEQVREKLFF	TGTGCCAGCAGTTTGGAACAGGTCCGTGAAAAACTGTTTTTT
NA	TRBV28	TRBJ2-2	NA	CASSLERGYNAGELFF	TGTGCCAGCAGTTTAGAGAGAGGGTACAATGCCGGGGAGCTGTTTTTT
few	TRBV5-4	TRBJ2-7	TRBD1	CASRNRQGSPYEQYF	TGTGCCAGCAGAAATAGACAGGGGTCTCCCTACGAGCAGTACTTC
NA	TRBV6-6	TRBJ2-3	NA	CASSPRQQSSTDTQYF	TGTGCCAGCAGTCCCCGACAGCAATCCTCCACAGATACGCAGTATTTT
NA	TRBV28	TRBJ1-5	TRBD1	CASSSSITGTALLPQHF	TGTGCCAGCAGTTCCTCGATAACCGGGACAGCTCTTCTGCCCCAGCATTTT
NA	TRBV2	TRBJ2-2	NA	CASTADRNTGELFF	TGTGCCAGCACTGCGGACAGGAACACCGGGGAGCTGTTTTTT
NA	TRBV6-2/TRBV6-3	TRBJ2-1	NA	CASSYGGSNEQFF	TGTGCCAGCAGTTACGGGGGGAGCAATGAGCAGTTCTTC
once	TRBV27	TRBJ1-1	NA	CASSFGGGTEAFF	TGTGCCAGCAGTTTTGGTGGGGGGACTGAAGCTTTCTTT
NA	TRBV7-9	TRBJ1-1	NA	CASSLPHGEAFF	TGTGCCAGCAGCTTGCCCCACGGAGAGGCTTTCTTT
NA	TRBV15	TRBJ2-4	TRBD1	CATSQGVAKNIQYF	TGTGCCACCAGTCAGGGGGTAGCCAAAAACATTCAGTACTTC
NA	TRBV12-3/TRBV12-4	TRBJ1-1	NA	CASSSQGNTEAFF	TGTGCCAGCAGTTCCCAGGGGAACACTGAAGCTTTCTTT
NA	TRBV12-5	TRBJ1-3	TRBD1	CASGLVGTGAGNTIYF	TGTGCTAGTGGTTTGGTAGGGACAGGGGCTGGAAACACCATATATTTT
NA	TRBV28	TRBJ1-1	NA	CASSLNLNTEAFF	TGTGCCAGCAGCTTAAACTTGAACACTGAAGCTTTCTTT
NA	TRBV7-9	TRBJ1-3	TRBD1	CASSTGQGRLDLSGNTIYF	TGTGCCAGCAGCACAGGACAGGGGCGACTTGACCTCTCTGGAAACACCATATATTTT
NA	TRBV6-5	TRBJ2-1	TRBD1	CAIDREHYNEQFF	TGTGCCATCGACAGGGAACACTACAATGAGCAGTTCTTC
NA	TRBV28	TRBJ1-6	NA	CASIPTGNSPLHF	TGTGCCAGCATACCAACGGGTAATTCACCCCTCCACTTT
NA	TRBV18	TRBJ1-3	NA	CASSPVPAGNTIYF	TGTGCCAGCTCACCGGTGCCAGCTGGAAACACCATATATTTT
NA	TRBV13	TRBJ2-1	TRBD2	CASSSVFSGRASYNEQFF	TGTGCCAGCAGCTCCGTCTTTAGCGGGAGGGCCTCCTACAATGAGCAGTTCTTC
NA	TRBV2	TRBJ2-7	NA	CASSHTGFAYEQYF	TGTGCCAGCAGCCATACAGGGTTCGCCTACGAGCAGTACTTC
NA	TRBV19	TRBJ2-1	TRBD2	CASSTIAGGVGDEQFF	TGTGCCAGTAGTACGATAGCGGGAGGAGTCGGCGATGAGCAGTTCTTC
NA	TRBV4-1	TRBJ1-4	NA	CASSQVLGVRATNEKLFF	TGCGCCAGCAGCCAAGTCTTGGGAGTCCGTGCAACTAATGAAAAACTGTTTTTT
NA	TRBV6-1	TRBJ2-2	NA	CASSEHGTFTGELFF	TGTGCCAGCAGTGAGCACGGGACATTCACCGGGGAGCTGTTTTTT
NA	TRBV29-1	TRBJ2-7	TRBD1	CSFLRQGAGYEQYF	TGCAGCTTCTTACGACAGGGGGCCGGATACGAGCAGTACTTC
NA	TRBV5-5	TRBJ1-2	TRBD1	CATDLGTGYGYTF	TGTGCTACCGATTTAGGGACAGGCTATGGCTACACCTTC
once	TRBV7-9	TRBJ1-3	NA	CASSTEGVVSGNTIYF	TGTGCCAGCAGCACAGAGGGGGTCGTCTCTGGAAACACCATATATTTT
NA	TRBV6-5	TRBJ1-2	NA	CAGRSAYYGYTF	TGTGCCGGTAGATCCGCTTACTATGGCTACACCTTC
NA	TRBV7-2	TRBJ2-1	TRBD2	CASTHSGGLNEQFF	TGTGCCAGCACTCATAGCGGGGGCCTCAATGAGCAGTTCTTC